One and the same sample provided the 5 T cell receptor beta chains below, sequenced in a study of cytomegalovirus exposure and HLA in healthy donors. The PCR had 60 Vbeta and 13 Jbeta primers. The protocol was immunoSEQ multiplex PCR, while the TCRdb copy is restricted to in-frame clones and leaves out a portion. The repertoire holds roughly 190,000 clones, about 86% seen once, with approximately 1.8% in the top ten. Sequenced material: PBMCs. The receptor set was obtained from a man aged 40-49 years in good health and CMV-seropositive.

The CDR3 reads CASSLAGKSGNTIYF. The CDR3 coding sequence is TGCGCCAGCAGCTTGGCAGGGAAGTCTGGAAACACCATATATTTT. The chain links TRBV5-1 to TRBJ1-3, with D maybe TRBD1 (5 bases). Germline values: CDR1 SGHRS, CDR2 YFSETQ. The CDR3 totals 15 residues. Trimming shortened V by 0 bases and J by 1 base, and 8 bases separated the two germline ends.

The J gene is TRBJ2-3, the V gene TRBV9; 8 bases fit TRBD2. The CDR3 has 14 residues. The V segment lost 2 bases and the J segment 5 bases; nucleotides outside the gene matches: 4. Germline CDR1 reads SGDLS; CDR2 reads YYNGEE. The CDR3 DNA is TGTGCCAGCAGCGTCGCGGGAGGAAGAGATACGCAGTATTTT. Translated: CASSVAGGRDTQYF.

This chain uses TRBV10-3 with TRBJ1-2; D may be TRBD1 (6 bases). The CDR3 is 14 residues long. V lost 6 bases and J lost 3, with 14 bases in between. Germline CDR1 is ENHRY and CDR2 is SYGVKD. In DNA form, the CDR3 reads TGTGCCATCAGCTCGACAGGTTTTGACTATGGCTACACCTTC. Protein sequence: CAISSTGFDYGYTF.

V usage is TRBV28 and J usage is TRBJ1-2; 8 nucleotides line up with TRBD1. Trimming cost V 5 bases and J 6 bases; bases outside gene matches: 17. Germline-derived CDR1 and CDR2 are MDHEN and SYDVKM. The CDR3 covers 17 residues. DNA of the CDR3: TGTGCCAGCAGTCAAATGGACAGGGTGCGCCTTAGGGATGGCTACACCTTC. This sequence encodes CASSQMDRVRLRDGYTF.

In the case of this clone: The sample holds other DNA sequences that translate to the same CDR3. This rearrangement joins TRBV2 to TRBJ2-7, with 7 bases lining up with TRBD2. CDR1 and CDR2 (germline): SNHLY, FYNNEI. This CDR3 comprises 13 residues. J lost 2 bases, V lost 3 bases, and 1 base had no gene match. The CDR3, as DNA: TGTGCCAGCAGTGAGCGGGGGACCTACGAGCAGTACTTC. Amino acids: CASSERGTYEQYF.